Following are 32 T cell receptor beta chains from one sample sequenced in a study of T cell repertoires in cytomegalovirus infection. TCRdb passed the reads through MiXCR, listing each CDR3 protein once. The table shows tens of thousands of distinct CDR3 sequences, with roughly 39% occurring only once. For these receptors, no antigen is known. Specimen: CD8+ T cells from cultured PBMCs, collected from culture after CMV antigen stimulation. These receptor sequences come from a human donor in good health (CMV status not recorded). Some clones in this sample may be carry-over from other donors' samples.

This clonotype was counted only a few times. V gene TRBV4-1 combines with J gene TRBJ2-7; 11 bases match TRBD1. CDR3 size: 19 residues. The junction had 17 bases not matched to a gene; V was cut back by 5 bases and J by 2 bases. CDR1 and CDR2 (germline): MGHRA, YSYEKL. In DNA, the CDR3 is TGCGCCAGCAGCAAGGAAAAACTAGGGGGGACAGGGGGTCCCTACGAGCAGTACTTC. This translates into CASSKEKLGGTGGPYEQYF.

This clonotype was observed at least ten times. The V gene is TRBV7-2, the J gene TRBJ2-7, with D perhaps TRBD2 (6 bases). The CDR3 has 16 amino acids. Germline CDR1 SGHTA, CDR2 FQGNSA. V gave up 1 base and J gave up 0 bases, with 13 bases separating them. The CDR3 DNA reads as TGTGCCAGCAGCTTAGAAGACCCCGGGAGCTCCTACGAGCAGTACTTC. Translating it yields CASSLEDPGSSYEQYF.

This clonotype was detected only a few times. As DNA, the CDR3 is TGTGCCAGCAGCCAAGGCCATTTTGAGTCGGGGGCGTGGACTGAAGCTTTCTTT. This encodes CASSQGHFESGAWTEAFF. The chain has TRBV3-1 and TRBJ1-1, with D perhaps matching TRBD1 (6 bases). Per the germline V gene, CDR1 is LGHDT and CDR2 is YNNKEL (reference sequence). CDR3 length: 18 amino acids. Trimming cost V 1 base and J 5 bases, with 23 bases left between them.

This clonotype was detected only once. The chain joins TRBV2 to TRBJ2-1; 10 bases are shared with TRBD2. V gave up 2 bases and J gave up 8 bases; unmatched junction bases: 9. The CDR3 runs 16 residues. Looked up from germline, CDR1 is SNHLY and CDR2 is FYNNEI. CDR3 nucleotides: TGTGCCAGCAGTGAAATCGGTCTAGCGGGGGATTATGAGCAGTTCTTC. Translation: CASSEIGLAGDYEQFF.

This rearrangement joins TRBV2 to TRBJ1-2; D gene uncertain. The CDR3 length is 11 residues. V lost 6 bases and J 8 bases, leaving 10 bases between the germline ends. CDR1 and CDR2 (germline): SNHLY, FYNNEI. CDR3 nucleotides: TGTGCCAGCAGGGGGTCGAAGGGCTACACCTTC. It encodes CASRGSKGYTF.

The V call is TRBV5-1, the J call TRBJ2-2; no firm D call. Germline CDR1 reads SGHRS; CDR2 reads YFSETQ. This CDR3 region has 12 residues. Trimming removed 5 bases at V and 3 bases at J, with 5 bases between. The CDR3 sequence: CASSSDTGELFF. The CDR3 nucleotides are TGCGCCAGCAGTTCAGACACCGGGGAGCTGTTTTTT.

V and J are TRBV13 and TRBJ1-2, with D possibly TRBD1 on 5 matching bases. This CDR3 region has 17 residues. The V gene lost 5 bases and the J gene lost 4 bases, with 23 bases spanning the gap. Germline values: CDR1 PRHDT, CDR2 FYEKMQ (reference sequence). CDR3 in DNA: TGTGCCAGCAGCCCAGACGGTCAGGGTTTAGGAATCTATGGCTACACCTTC. This encodes CASSPDGQGLGIYGYTF.

This rearrangement joins TRBV7-9 to TRBJ1-2, with TRBD1 identical over 8 bases. V shed 5 bases, J shed 3 bases, and the junction held 11 bases outside the gene matches. The CDR3 runs 16 residues. Per the germline V gene, CDR1 is SEHNR and CDR2 is FQNEAQ (reference sequence). CDR3 sequence: CASSLTTGEVDYGYTF. The CDR3 bases are TGTGCCAGCAGCCTTACGACAGGGGAAGTGGACTATGGCTACACCTTC.

The chain carries TRBV9 and TRBJ2-7, with 11 bases fitting TRBD1. The CDR3 contains 16 residues. J gave up 0 bases and V 1 base, and 3 bases lay outside the gene matches. Germline V gene data show CDR1 as SGDLS and CDR2 as YYNGEE. CDR3 DNA sequence: TGTGCCAGCAGCGTATCTGGGACAGGGGGCTCCTACGAGCAGTACTTC. Amino acids: CASSVSGTGGSYEQYF.

The chain joins TRBV19 to TRBJ2-7; possible D gene TRBD2, 7 bases. V was pared by 4 bases and J by 0 bases, with 19 bases between. The CDR3 contains 17 residues. In germline, CDR1 is LNHDA, CDR2 SQIVND (reference sequence). The CDR3 sequence: CASSTRWRGPSSYEQYF. CDR3 nucleotides: TGTGCCAGTAGTACCCGGTGGCGGGGGCCCTCCTCCTACGAGCAGTACTTC. The complete variable domain, with remaining parts taken from reference TRBV19 and TRBJ2-7, reads DGGITQSPKYLFRKEGQNVTLSCEQNLNHDAMYWYRQDPGQGLRLIYYSQIVNDFQKGDIAEGYSVSREKKESFPLTVTSAQKNPTAFYLCASSTRWRGPSSYEQYFGPGTRLTVT.

A few counts support this clonotype. The chain combines TRBV7-9 with TRBJ1-5; TRBD1 matches 10 bases. The ends lost 1 base at V and 5 bases at J; junction bases unmatched: 2. This CDR3 has 15 residues. Germline assignment: CDR1 SEHNR and CDR2 FQNEAQ (reference sequence). CDR3 DNA: TGTGCCAGCAGCTTAGACGGGACAGGGGATCAGCCCCAGCATTTT. Residues: CASSLDGTGDQPQHF.

This clonotype was found a few times. The chain recombines TRBV11-2 with TRBJ2-2; D is possibly TRBD1 or TRBD2 (5 bases each). CDR1 SGHAT and CDR2 FQNNGV come from the germline V gene. V was trimmed by 4 bases and J by 4 bases, leaving 10 bases between them. The CDR3 is 14 amino acids. CDR3 DNA: TGTGCCAGCAGCTGGGGACGGGGCACCGGGGAGCTGTTTTTT. The encoded protein is CASSWGRGTGELFF.

The chain uses TRBV7-8 and TRBJ2-7; D not certain. V dropped 4 bases and J dropped 2 bases, with 6 bases sitting between them. The CDR3 is made up of 12 amino acids. Germline CDR1 is SGHVS and CDR2 is FQNEAQ. CDR3 protein: CASSSNTYEQYF. The DNA for the CDR3 is TGTGCCAGCAGCTCGAACACCTACGAGCAGTACTTC.

This chain links TRBV27 with TRBJ2-4; a weak D match, TRBD2 (7 bases). Trimming removed 8 bases at V and 1 base at J, with 21 bases between. Per germline, CDR1 MNHEY and CDR2 SMNVEV (reference sequence). The CDR3 is made up of 17 amino acids. The chain's CDR3 is CASSQRGAVSAKNIQYF. The CDR3 DNA reads as TGTGCCAGCTCACAACGGGGGGCGGTATCGGCCAAAAACATTCAGTACTTC.

This clonotype was seen a handful of times. CDR3 in DNA: TGTGCCATCAGTGATGGCTTACAGGGGGAGAACACTGAAGCTTTCTTT. Translating gives CAISDGLQGENTEAFF. The gene calls are TRBV10-3 and TRBJ1-1; 8 nucleotides align to TRBD1. J was trimmed by 1 base and V by 3 bases; bases with no gene match: 7. CDR1 is ENHRY and CDR2 is SYGVKD in the germline V gene. The length of the CDR3 is 16 residues.

This clonotype has more than one count but fewer than ten. The rearrangement joins TRBV5-5 to TRBJ1-2; D not certain. The germline gives CDR1 SGHKS, CDR2 YYEKEE (reference sequence). The V gene lost 1 base and the J gene lost 5 bases, with 9 bases spanning the gap. CDR3 size: 13 residues. In DNA form, the CDR3 reads TGTGCCAGCAGCTTGACAGAAACATATGGCTACACCTTC. Translation: CASSLTETYGYTF.

This chain connects TRBV7-2 to TRBJ1-1, with a tentative D call TRBD1 (6 bases). The CDR3 has 18 amino acids. V was cut by 6 bases and J by 2 bases, with 25 bases left in between. Germline V gene lookup returns CDR1 SGHTA and CDR2 FQGNSA. This chain's CDR3 is CASRPFSGGGGLNTEAFF. CDR3 DNA: TGTGCCAGCAGACCCTTCAGCGGGGGGGGGGGCTTAAACACTGAAGCTTTCTTT.

The table lists this clonotype with a few counts. The rearrangement links TRBV7-6 to TRBJ2-5, with D unresolved. This CDR3 contains 13 residues. Germline V gives CDR1 SGHVS, CDR2 FNYEAQ. V was cut by 0 bases and J by 2 bases, with 4 bases left in between. The chain's CDR3 is CASSLAEQETQYF. The CDR3 nucleotides are TGTGCCAGCAGCTTAGCCGAGCAAGAGACCCAGTACTTC.

This clonotype was observed a handful of times. The CDR3 spells CASSITGVEGYTF. CDR3 nucleotides: TGTGCCAGCAGTATAACAGGGGTAGAAGGCTACACCTTC. V gene TRBV12-3 or TRBV12-4 combines with J gene TRBJ1-2, with 7 bases aligning to TRBD1. CDR3 length equals 13 residues. Unmatched junction bases numbered 8, after V lost 5 bases and J lost 8 bases.

The chain carries TRBV12-3 or TRBV12-4 and TRBJ2-1; TRBD2 matches at 8 bases. Unmatched junction bases numbered 8, after V lost 5 bases and J lost 5 bases. CDR3 length: 15 amino acids. CDR3 sequence reads: CASSGSGGAHNEQFF. In DNA form, the CDR3 reads TGTGCCAGCAGTGGATCCGGGGGGGCCCACAATGAGCAGTTCTTC.

The chain uses TRBV4-1 and TRBJ2-7; D gene ambiguous. Trimming stripped 2 bases from V and 2 bases from J, with 7 bases between. Germline V gene lookup returns CDR1 MGHRA and CDR2 YSYEKL. The length of the CDR3 is 13 residues. The CDR3 DNA reads TGCGCCAGCAGCCAAACTTTTACCTACGAGCAGTACTTC. Protein product: CASSQTFTYEQYF.

In this sample, this clonotype turned up many times. The V call is TRBV29-1, the J call TRBJ2-3; no reliable D call. Germline CDR1 is SQVTM and CDR2 is ANQGSEA. CDR3 size: 14 residues. V lost 0 bases to trimming and J lost 4 bases, with 11 bases between them. The CDR3 sequence: CSVEDGIAPDTQYF. The CDR3 nucleotides are TGCAGCGTTGAAGATGGCATAGCCCCAGATACGCAGTATTTT.

The chain carries TRBV7-2 and TRBJ2-2; D is unclear. Between the trimmed V and J ends, which lost 0 bases and 5 bases, there was a span of 4 bases. CDR3 size: 13 residues. The germline gives CDR1 SGHTA, CDR2 FQGNSA. As DNA, the CDR3 is TGTGCCAGCAGCTTAGCGTCTACCGGGGAGCTGTTTTTT. This translates into CASSLASTGELFF. The complete variable domain, with remaining parts taken from reference TRBV7-2 and TRBJ2-2, reads GAGVSQSPSNKVTEKGKDVELRCDPISGHTALYWYRQSLGQGLEFLIYFQGNSAPDKSGLPSDRFSAERTGGSVSTLTIQRTQQEDSAVYLCASSLASTGELFFGEGSRLTVL.

The chain recombines TRBV12-5 with TRBJ1-5; weak D call: TRBD1 (6 bases). The CDR3 covers 15 residues. V was shortened by 7 bases and J by 4 bases, with 17 bases between the two germline ends. Germline V CDR1 and CDR2: LGHNT, FRNRAP. As DNA, the CDR3 is TGTGCTAGTGTTCCGGGGGGGGGGCGGAATCAGCCCCAGCATTTT. Its protein product is CASVPGGGRNQPQHF.

This chain uses TRBV6-4 with TRBJ1-1; a weak D match, TRBD1 (5 bases). The CDR3 is made up of 12 amino acids. Germline loops: CDR1 MRHNA, CDR2 SNTAGT. The CDR3 sequence is CAFMGENTEAFF. CDR3 bases: TGTGCATTCATGGGGGAGAACACTGAAGCTTTCTTT.

V is TRBV2 and J is TRBJ2-3; no clear D. CDR3 length equals 14 residues. Germline V lookup: CDR1 SNHLY, CDR2 FYNNEI. Trimming shortened V by 4 bases and J by 5 bases, and 13 bases separated the two germline ends. CDR3 in DNA: TGTGCCAGCAGTGGGATCCGAACTGGAGATACGCAGTATTTT. Translating gives CASSGIRTGDTQYF.

This clonotype was seen ten or more times. V usage is TRBV27 and J usage is TRBJ2-7; 7 nucleotides agree with TRBD1. Germline V CDR1 and CDR2: MNHEY, SMNVEV (reference sequence). V was pared by 3 bases and J by 0 bases, with 5 bases of the junction left unmatched. The CDR3 spans 15 residues. DNA for the CDR3: TGTGCCAGCAGTTTTTTGGGACAGAGCTCCTACGAGCAGTACTTC. It encodes CASSFLGQSSYEQYF.

The V call is TRBV2, the J call TRBJ2-1, with 10 bases matching TRBD2. The CDR3 is 15 amino acids. The J segment lost 2 bases and the V segment lost 10 bases, leaving 8 bases of the junction unmatched. Germline-derived CDR1 and CDR2 are SNHLY and FYNNEI. CDR3 region: CATGGSGGAYNEQFF. CDR3 DNA: TGTGCCACGGGAGGAAGCGGGGGGGCCTACAATGAGCAGTTCTTC. The whole variable domain, filled in from reference TRBV2 and TRBJ2-1, reads EPEVTQTPSHQVTQMGQEVILRCVPISNHLYFYWYRQILGQKVEFLVSFYNNEISEKSEIFDDQFSVERPDGSNFTLKIRSTKLEDSAMYFCATGGSGGAYNEQFFGPGTRLTVL.

The chain has TRBV12-5 and TRBJ2-1, with 10 positions matching TRBD2. The germline CDR1 and CDR2 sequences are LGHNT and FRNRAP. The CDR3 contains 20 residues. V shed 3 bases and J 0 bases; nucleotides not matched to a gene: 14. CDR3 protein: CASGFGASGGPTLSYNEQFF. DNA for the CDR3: TGTGCTAGTGGTTTTGGGGCTAGCGGGGGCCCTACCCTCTCCTACAATGAGCAGTTCTTC. Together with reference TRBV12-5 and TRBJ2-1, the CDR3 gives the full variable domain: DARVTQTPRHKVTEMGQEVTMRCQPILGHNTVFWYRQTMMQGLELLAYFRNRAPLDDSGMPKDRFSAEMPDATLATLKIQPSEPRDSAVYFCASGFGASGGPTLSYNEQFFGPGTRLTVL.

This clonotype was counted a few times. The rearrangement uses TRBV27 and TRBJ2-5; D possibly corresponds to TRBD1 (6 bases). Between the trimmed V and J ends, which lost 4 bases and 0 bases, there was a span of 15 bases. In germline, CDR1 is MNHEY, CDR2 SMNVEV (reference sequence). The CDR3 loop spans 16 amino acids. This CDR3 is CASSSPSRGYQETQYF. In nucleotides, the CDR3 is TGTGCCAGCAGTTCCCCAAGTAGGGGGTACCAAGAGACCCAGTACTTC.

V usage is TRBV7-9 and J usage is TRBJ2-2; TRBD1 matches 7 bases. V shed 1 base and J 0 bases; nucleotides not matched to a gene: 5. Germline V gene sequence: CDR1 SEHNR, CDR2 FQNEAQ (reference sequence). The length of the CDR3 is 17 residues. CDR3 DNA sequence: TGTGCCAGCAGCTTAGAGGACAGGTACTCGAACACCGGGGAGCTGTTTTTT. It is translated as CASSLEDRYSNTGELFF.

The chain employs TRBV4-1 and TRBJ1-2; 7 bases fit TRBD1. This CDR3 spans 16 amino acids. The J segment lost 8 bases and the V segment lost 2 bases, leaving 14 bases of the junction unmatched. The germline CDR1 and CDR2 sequences are MGHRA and YSYEKL. CDR3 nucleotides: TGCGCCAGCAGCCAACGACAGGGTGTGGTTTTTTGGGGCTACACCTTC. It is translated as CASSQRQGVVFWGYTF.